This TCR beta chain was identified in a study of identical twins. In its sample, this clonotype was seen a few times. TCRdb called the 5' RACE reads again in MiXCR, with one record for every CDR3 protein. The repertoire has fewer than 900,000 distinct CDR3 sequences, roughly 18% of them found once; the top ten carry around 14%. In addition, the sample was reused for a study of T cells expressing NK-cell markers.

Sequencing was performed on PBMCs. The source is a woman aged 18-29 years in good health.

This chain's CDR3 is CASSAPASGSTDTQYF. In nucleotides, the CDR3 is TGTGCCAGCTCCGCGCCGGCTAGCGGAAGCACAGATACGCAGTATTTT. This chain joins TRBV28 and TRBJ2-3, with 7 bases identical to TRBD2. The CDR3 is made up of 16 amino acids. Trimming cost V 8 bases and J 0 bases; bases outside gene matches: 11. Germline CDR1 MDHEN, CDR2 SYDVKM.